Included here is one T cell receptor beta chain sequence, with context. These data originate in a study of blood T cell repertoires in COVID-19. Original processing notes: How many nucleated cells were present was estimated from reference gene primer amplification. The repertoire was sequenced with immunoSEQ multiplex PCR; TCRdb's copy has only in-frame clones and lacks some. The V and J calls and clone size were taken over from that table, and D and trimming were inferred from the DNA. In the table there are hundreds of thousands of clones, 90% of which are singletons. V lost 5 bases and J lost 9; bases outside the gene matches: 7. CDR1 and CDR2 from the germline V gene are SGHTA and FQGNSA. The CDR3 is made up of 16 amino acids. Researchers sorted participants into cohorts using their self-reported clinical history. Before being deemed recovered, Cohort 3 donors had two negative PCRs, clearance, or symptom resolution.

The specimen was PBMCs or T cells enriched from blood (not recorded which). The chain joins TRBV7-2 to TRBJ2-1; 16 bases line up with TRBD2. This TCR derives from a man in his sixties who had recovered from COVID-19. CDR3 DNA: TGTGCCAGCAGCCCAGTGGGACTAGCGGGAGGGGGTGAGCAGTTCTTC. Residues: CASSPVGLAGGGEQFF.